These T cell receptor beta chains were read from a single sample in a study of T-cell memory formation after mild COVID-19. TCRdb redid the calling of the 5' RACE reads with MiXCR, one entry per CDR3 protein. The sample contains about 200,000 distinct CDR3 sequences, more than 8% of which appear only once. Sequenced material: PBMCs or a T cell subset sorted from them (not recorded which). The receptors derive from a man aged 18 to 29 who had mild COVID-19 (a few samples of this study predate the infection). Cell type and time point are not known. Each CDR3 is given with its conserved first and last residue. The D gene is left open where the match is weak. Clone size is shown for a subset of rows, as once, few, many or a class of expanded clone.

cdr3_aa,cdr3_nt,v_call,d_call,j_call,clone_size
CASSEGVGQTEAFF,TGTGCCAGCAGCGAAGGTGTAGGACAGACTGAAGCTTTCTTT,TRBV6-5,NA,TRBJ1-1,few
CATSSRQDSPLHF,TGTGCCACCAGCAGTAGGCAGGATTCACCCCTCCACTTT,TRBV15,NA,TRBJ1-6,NA
CASSPGTAYEQYF,TGTGCCAGCAGTCCCGGGACAGCCTACGAGCAGTACTTC,TRBV12-3/TRBV12-4,TRBD1,TRBJ2-7,many
CASHWLSYEQYF,TGTGCCAGCCATTGGCTCTCCTACGAGCAGTACTTC,TRBV6-2/TRBV6-3,NA,TRBJ2-7,few
CSVERTSGGNEQFF,TGCAGCGTTGAGCGGACTAGCGGGGGCAATGAGCAGTTCTTC,TRBV29-1,TRBD2,TRBJ2-1,NA
CASSSLGGSYNEQFF,TGTGCCAGCAGTTCCTTAGGGGGTTCCTACAATGAGCAGTTCTTC,TRBV6-5,NA,TRBJ2-1,NA
CASSLAHKHTEAFF,TGTGCCAGCAGCTTAGCCCACAAGCACACTGAAGCTTTCTTT,TRBV11-2,NA,TRBJ1-1,NA
CASSFARTGGNEQFF,TGTGCCAGCAGCTTCGCGAGGACAGGGGGCAATGAGCAGTTCTTC,TRBV7-2,TRBD1,TRBJ2-1,many
CASSQDQGHSYNEQFF,TGTGCCAGCAGCCAAGATCAGGGCCACTCCTACAATGAGCAGTTCTTC,TRBV14,NA,TRBJ2-1,NA
CASSFTGGNQPQHF,TGTGCCAGCAGCTTTACAGGGGGCAATCAGCCCCAGCATTTT,TRBV7-2,TRBD1,TRBJ1-5,NA
CSARDDSGGAFETQYF,TGCAGTGCTAGAGACGATAGCGGGGGGGCATTCGAGACCCAGTACTTC,TRBV20-1,TRBD2,TRBJ2-5,few
CASSTYLGGGSYNEQFF,TGTGCCAGCAGCACCTATTTGGGCGGGGGCTCCTACAATGAGCAGTTCTTC,TRBV14,TRBD2,TRBJ2-1,many
CASSQAGTGGDSPLHF,TGTGCCAGCAGCCAAGCCGGGACAGGGGGGGATTCACCCCTCCACTTT,TRBV3-1,TRBD1,TRBJ1-6,NA
CSAGQDKETQYF,TGCAGCGCCGGACAGGATAAAGAGACCCAGTACTTC,TRBV29-1,TRBD1,TRBJ2-5,NA
CASSQESRRGGNYGYTF,TGCGCCAGCAGCCAAGAAAGTCGCCGAGGAGGCAACTATGGCTACACCTTC,TRBV4-1,NA,TRBJ1-2,NA
CASRGGSSRQETQYF,TGCGCCAGCAGGGGGGGTAGCAGCAGACAAGAGACCCAGTACTTC,TRBV4-1,NA,TRBJ2-5,NA
CSVNNLRGQGARETQYF,TGCAGTGTTAACAACCTACGGGGGCAGGGGGCGCGAGAGACCCAGTACTTC,TRBV20-1,TRBD1,TRBJ2-5,few
CASSQGTLSGDEQFF,TGTGCCAGCAGCCAAGGGACCCTTTCAGGGGATGAGCAGTTCTTC,TRBV3-1,NA,TRBJ2-1,NA
CASSLGGTADNEQFF,TGCGCCAGCAGCTTGGGCGGGACAGCGGACAATGAGCAGTTCTTC,TRBV5-1,NA,TRBJ2-1,few
CATSVHVGGGTQYF,TGTGCCACCAGTGTCCACGTAGGGGGTGGTACGCAGTATTTT,TRBV24-1,NA,TRBJ2-3,few
CASSPDSSEQYF,TGTGCCAGCTCCCCGGACAGCTCAGAGCAGTACTTC,TRBV18,NA,TRBJ2-7,NA
CASSAPHPGTFNHEQYF,TGTGCCAGCAGTGCACCTCACCCTGGGACTTTTAACCACGAGCAGTACTTC,TRBV6-1,NA,TRBJ2-7,many
CASSPRGGRTGANVLTF,TGTGCCAGCAGCCCGAGGGGGGGTCGCACTGGGGCCAACGTCCTGACTTTC,TRBV7-2,NA,TRBJ2-6,NA
CASSEAGLAGSSYEQYF,TGTGCCAGCAGTGAAGCGGGCCTAGCGGGTAGCTCCTACGAGCAGTACTTC,TRBV6-1,TRBD2,TRBJ2-7,many
CASSRGSVDYTF,TGTGCCAGCAGCAGGGGGTCGGTAGACTACACCTTC,TRBV2,TRBD1,TRBJ1-2,NA